This TCR beta chain stems from a study of T cell changes during pregnancy in multiple sclerosis. Here immunoSEQ multiplex PCR was the method, and the copy in TCRdb shows in-frame clones only, minus some. The sample consists of 70,000 or so clones, almost 95% of them appearing once. CDR1 MDHEN and CDR2 SYDVKM come from the germline V gene. The CDR3 extends over 14 amino acids. Trimming took 8 bases from V and 1 from J, leaving 12 bases between them. This chain links TRBV28 with TRBJ2-4; no clear D. The specimen comprised peripheral blood, sampled in the third trimester of pregnancy. The receptor was derived from a female donor in good health, enrolled as a control in a pregnancy study. The CDR3 sequence: CASLNPVAKNIQYF. CDR3 in DNA: TGTGCCAGCTTGAACCCGGTGGCCAAAAACATTCAGTACTTC.